This T cell receptor beta chain was documented in a study of T cells in Graves' hyperthyroidism and ophthalmopathy. Whole-study results and caveats: Within blood appeared most thyroid clonotypes that had expanded above 0.001. From stable hyperthyroidism, ophthalmopathy was separated by a 13 V-J model.

The CDR3 has 15 residues. Trimming at V came to 6 bases and at J to 7 bases, leaving 11 bases not matched to a gene. CDR1 and CDR2 from the germline V gene are SEHNR and FQNEAQ (reference sequence). Reasons for excluding patients were uncontrolled infection, other autoimmune disease, pregnancy or lactation. The diagnostic basis comprised clinical symptoms, serum thyroxine and TRAb, thyroid ultrasound and orbital computed tomography. This clonotype has a handful of counts. Antigen: not known. The CDR3 regions of TCR beta were amplified from RNA transcripts. A first-round RT-PCR of the TCR CDR3 used the HTBI primer set. From the multiplex PCR reads, TCRdb called clonotypes with MiXCR, one entry per CDR3 protein. Counted here are more than 500,000 distinct CDR3 sequences, around 45% occurring once; the ten biggest clones make up 15% to 20%.

J is TRBJ2-7 and V is TRBV7-9; TRBD2 matches 11 bases. Material: peripheral blood or thyroid tissue (not recorded which). This TCR derives from an adult woman with Graves' disease, either hyperthyroidism or ophthalmopathy (not recorded which). Here the CDR3 reads CASSPLAGGPSEQYF. Here the CDR3 DNA reads TGTGCCAGCAGTCCTCTAGCGGGAGGACCCTCGGAGCAGTACTTC.